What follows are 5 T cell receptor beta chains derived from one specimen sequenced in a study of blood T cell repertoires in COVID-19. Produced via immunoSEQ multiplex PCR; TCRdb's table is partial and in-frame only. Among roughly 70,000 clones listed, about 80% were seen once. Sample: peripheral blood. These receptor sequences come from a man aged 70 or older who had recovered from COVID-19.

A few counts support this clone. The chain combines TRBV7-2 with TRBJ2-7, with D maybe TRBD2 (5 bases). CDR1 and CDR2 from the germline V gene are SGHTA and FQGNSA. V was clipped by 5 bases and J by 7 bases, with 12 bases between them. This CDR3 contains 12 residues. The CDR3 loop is CASSHISGEQYF. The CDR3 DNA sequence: TGTGCCAGCAGCCATATTTCGGGGGAGCAGTACTTC. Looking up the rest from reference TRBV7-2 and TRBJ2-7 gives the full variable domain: GAGVSQSPSNKVTEKGKDVELRCDPISGHTALYWYRQSLGQGLEFLIYFQGNSAPDKSGLPSDRFSAERTGGSVSTLTIQRTQQEDSAVYLCASSHISGEQYFGPGTRLTVT.

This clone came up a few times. DNA for the CDR3: TGTGCCAGTAGGATCAACCCCTCGGGGGGCAATCAGCCCCAGCATTTT. This codes for CASRINPSGGNQPQHF. This chain uses TRBV19 with TRBJ1-5; possible D gene TRBD1, 5 bases. Trimming took 6 bases from V and 2 from J, leaving 17 bases between them. CDR3 length: 16 residues. From germline, CDR1 is LNHDA and CDR2 SQIVND (reference sequence).

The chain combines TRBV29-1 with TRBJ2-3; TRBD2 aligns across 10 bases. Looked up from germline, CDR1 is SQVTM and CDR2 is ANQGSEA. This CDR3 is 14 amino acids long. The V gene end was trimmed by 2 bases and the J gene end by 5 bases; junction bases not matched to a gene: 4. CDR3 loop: CSVESSGGLDTQYF. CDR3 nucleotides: TGCAGCGTTGAAAGTAGCGGGGGGTTAGATACGCAGTATTTT.

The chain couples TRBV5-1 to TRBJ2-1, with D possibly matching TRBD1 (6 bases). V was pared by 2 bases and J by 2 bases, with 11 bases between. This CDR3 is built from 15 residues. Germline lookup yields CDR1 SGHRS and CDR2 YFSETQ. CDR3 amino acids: CASSFYREAYNEQFF. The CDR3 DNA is TGCGCCAGCAGCTTTTACAGGGAAGCCTACAATGAGCAGTTCTTC.

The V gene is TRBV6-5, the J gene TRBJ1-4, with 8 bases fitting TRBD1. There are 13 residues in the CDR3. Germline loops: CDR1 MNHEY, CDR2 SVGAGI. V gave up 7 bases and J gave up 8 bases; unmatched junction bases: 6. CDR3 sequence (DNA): TGTGCCAGCAAAGACAGGGGAGGAGAAAAACTGTTTTTT. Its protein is CASKDRGGEKLFF.